One sample yielded the 31 T cell receptor beta chains listed below, sequenced in a study of tissue T cells after allogeneic stem cell transplantation. TCRdb's table, derived via immunoSEQ multiplex PCR, lists solely in-frame clones and lacks some. The table has thousands of clones, under 50% seen once. Time point noted: mouse harvest day 7 after allogeneic transplant. Mouse grafts combined 10^7 T-cell-depleted bone marrow cells with 10^6 splenic CD5+ T cells. Sequenced material: gut tissue. Source of these receptors: a female BALB/c mouse given C57BL/6 T cells with graft-versus-host disease after an allogeneic hematopoietic cell transplant.

In its sample, this clone ranks as medium-sized. Gene names and germline match the mouse. The read terminates 1 residue ahead of where the CDR3 ends, so the germline J gene completes it. V gene TRBV20 combines with J gene TRBJ2-1; D perhaps matches TRBD2 (5 bases). V was trimmed by 2 bases and J by 3 bases, leaving 5 bases between them. The CDR3 extends over 12 amino acids. Germline CDR1 is GFQATS and CDR2 is STVNSAI. This CDR3 is CGARTGYAEQFF. CDR3 bases read: TGTGGTGCTAGGACTGGCTATGCTGAGCAGTTC.

Notes on this clone: Mouse germline and gene names are used. The CDR3 sequence: CASSLAGTSQNTLYF. CDR3 DNA (partial): TGTGCCAGCAGCCTCGCTGGGACTAGTCAAAACACCTTGTAC. The rearrangement uses TRBV15 and TRBJ2-4, with TRBD2 as a possible D gene (6 bases). The read terminates 1 residue before the CDR3 end, so the remaining end is supplied by the germline J gene. The V gene lost 6 bases and the J gene lost 0 bases, with 13 bases spanning the gap. Germline V gives CDR1 SGHND, CDR2 FRSKSL. The CDR3 contains 15 residues.

About this clone: Mouse gene names and germline throughout. From the germline J gene comes the end of the CDR3, since the read stops 1 residue before it. The rearrangement links TRBV26 to TRBJ2-4; D remains unclear. Germline CDR1 and CDR2: KGHPV and FQNQEV (reference sequence). V dropped 0 bases and J dropped 5 bases, with 0 bases sitting between them. CDR3 size: 11 residues. The CDR3 reads CASSLSNTLYF. The covered CDR3 bases are TGTGCCAGCAGTCTGTCAAACACCTTGTAC. Using reference TRBV26 and TRBJ2-4 for the parts outside the CDR3, the full variable domain is NSKVIQTPRYLVKGQGQKAKMRCIPEKGHPVVFWYQQNKNNEFKFLINFQNQEVLQQIDMTEKRFSAECPSNSPCSLEIQSSEAGDSALYLCASSLSNTLYFGAGTRLSVL.

This clone rates as large (0.1 to 1%). Gene names are mouse gene names. From the germline J gene comes the end of the CDR3, since the read stops 1 residue before it. The chain is built from TRBV13-3 and TRBJ1-1; weak D call: TRBD1 (6 bases). The CDR3 is 14 amino acids. V was pared by 2 bases and J by 0 bases, with 8 bases between. The germline V gene encodes CDR1 NNHDY and CDR2 SYVADS. This CDR3 reads CASSEPGENTEVFF. Incomplete CDR3 DNA: TGTGCCAGCAGTGAACCAGGGGAGAACACAGAAGTCTTC.

For this clone: Genes here carry mouse names. The read ends 1 residue before the CDR3 terminus; that terminus is restored from the germline J gene. V usage is TRBV26 and J usage is TRBJ2-7; 9 bases line up with TRBD1. With 6 bases clipped from V and 6 bases from J, the junction kept 9 bases outside the gene matches. CDR3 length: 14 residues. Looked up from germline, CDR1 is KGHPV and CDR2 is FQNQEV (reference sequence). The CDR3 loop is CASSPTGTGIEQYF. The CDR3 DNA, read in part, is TGTGCCAGCAGCCCGACCGGGACAGGGATTGAACAGTAC.

This clone is medium-sized within its sample. Mouse names are used for the genes. The CDR3 sequence is CASRRDSFYEQYF. Incomplete CDR3 DNA: TGTGCCAGCAGACGGGACAGCTTCTATGAACAGTAC. The gene calls are TRBV26 and TRBJ2-7, with 7 bases identical to TRBD1. The read gets to within 1 residue of the CDR3 end, and the germline J gene fills in the rest. V gave up 6 bases and J gave up 3 bases; unmatched junction bases: 5. The CDR3 covers 13 residues. CDR1 is KGHPV and CDR2 is FQNQEV in the germline V gene (reference sequence).

Details on this clone: Here the gene names and germline are mouse. The read ends 1 residue shy of where the CDR3 ends; the end is completed using the germline J gene. J is TRBJ2-2 and V is TRBV1, with D unclear. The V and J ends lost 1 base and 2 bases respectively, with 5 bases between them. The CDR3 has 14 amino acids. Germline CDR1 reads NSQYPW; CDR2 reads LRSPGD (reference sequence). The CDR3 bases that were read are TGCACCTGCAGTGCAGGCGGGAACACCGGGCAGCTCTAC. Amino acids: CTCSAGGNTGQLY. The whole CDR3 reads CTCSAGGNTGQLYF. The full variable domain, rest sourced from reference TRBV1 and TRBJ2-2, is VTLLEQNPRWRLVPRGQAVNLRCILKNSQYPWMSWYQQDLQKQLQWLFTLRSPGDKEVKSLPGADYLATRVTDTELRLQVANMSQGRTLYCTCSAGGNTGQLYFGEGSKLTVL.

On this clone itself: The gene names here belong to mouse. The CDR3 extends 1 residue past the end of the read, so its final part is completed from the germline J gene. The chain couples TRBV12-2 to TRBJ1-5; no reliable D call. From germline, CDR1 is SGHLS and CDR2 HYDKME. V lost 3 bases and J lost 3, with 2 bases in between. This CDR3 spans 11 amino acids. CDR3 in amino acids: CASSTNQAPLF. The part of the CDR3 DNA that was read is TGTGCCAGCTCTACCAACCAGGCTCCGCTT.

In this sample, this clone turned up a few times. The germline and genes are mouse ones. The read ends 1 residue early relative to the CDR3; the germline J gene fills the gap. The chain couples TRBV13-1 to TRBJ1-1, with D possibly being TRBD1 (5 bases). The CDR3 extends over 14 amino acids. V lost 0 bases to trimming and J lost 4 bases, with 10 bases between them. The germline CDR1 and CDR2 sequences are NSHNY and SYGAGN. The DNA read from the CDR3 is TGTGCCAGCAGTGATGCGCAGGGAGGCACAGAAGTCTTC. This sequence encodes CASSDAQGGTEVF. The CDR3 as a whole reads CASSDAQGGTEVFF.

On this clone itself: Gene names are the mouse ones. The read comes to an end 1 residue before the CDR3 does, leaving the germline J gene to fill in the end. This rearrangement joins TRBV15 to TRBJ2-1; 9 nucleotides match TRBD2. V lost 1 base and J lost 5; bases outside the gene matches: 3. CDR1 and CDR2 (germline): SGHND, FRSKSL. CDR3 length equals 15 residues. CDR3 DNA (partial): TGTGCCAGCAGTTTAGGGCTGGGGGGGAATGCTGAGCAGTTC. Amino acid sequence: CASSLGLGGNAEQF. In full, the CDR3 reads CASSLGLGGNAEQFF.

This clone appeared a few times. Gene names and germline refer to mouse. The missing CDR3 end, 1 residue past where the read stops, is filled in from the germline J gene. This chain joins TRBV15 and TRBJ2-7; 11 bases are a match to TRBD2. The germline V gene encodes CDR1 SGHND and CDR2 FRSKSL. This CDR3 region has 14 residues. J lost 3 bases, V lost 6 bases, and 4 bases had no gene match. Partial CDR3 DNA: TGTGCCAGCAGCCGGACTGGGGGGCTCTATGAACAGTAC. The encoded protein is CASSRTGGLYEQY. The whole CDR3 region reads CASSRTGGLYEQYF.

This clone was recorded a few times. The genes are named according to mouse. The read ends 1 residue shy of where the CDR3 ends; the end is completed using the germline J gene. This sample also contains other DNA sequences that code for the same CDR3. This chain uses TRBV1 with TRBJ1-1; 7 positions match TRBD1. With 4 bases clipped from V and 1 base from J, the junction kept 3 bases outside the gene matches. CDR1 is NSQYPW, CDR2 LRSPGD, per germline (reference sequence). This CDR3 region has 14 residues. The CDR3 spells CTCSGRDRNTEVFF. The sequenced part of the CDR3 DNA is TGCACCTGCAGTGGCCGGGACAGAAACACAGAAGTCTTC. Combining the CDR3 with reference TRBV1 and TRBJ1-1 gives the whole variable domain VTLLEQNPRWRLVPRGQAVNLRCILKNSQYPWMSWYQQDLQKQLQWLFTLRSPGDKEVKSLPGADYLATRVTDTELRLQVANMSQGRTLYCTCSGRDRNTEVFFGKGTRLTVV.

As for this clone: Gene names follow the mouse nomenclature. Read sequence stops 1 residue before the CDR3 end, and the germline J gene provides the missing end. The chain has TRBV3 and TRBJ1-2; D not certain. This CDR3 has 14 residues. Germline lookup yields CDR1 SNHLY and CDR2 FYNGKV (reference sequence). V was clipped by 5 bases and J by 0 bases, with 10 bases between them. The sequenced CDR3 bases are TGTGCCAGCAGCCTAACAAACTCAAACTCCGACTACACC. Amino acids: CASSLTNSNSDYT. The whole CDR3 sequence reads CASSLTNSNSDYTF.

Comment on this clone: The genes are named according to mouse. The DNA ends 1 residue before the CDR3 does, and the rest of the CDR3 is filled in from the germline J gene. The rearrangement uses TRBV26 and TRBJ2-7; D might be TRBD2 (5 bases). The CDR3 is 13 residues long. Per germline, CDR1 KGHPV and CDR2 FQNQEV (reference sequence). With 3 bases removed from V and 2 bases from J, the gap between germline ends came to 8 bases. CDR3 DNA (partial): TGTGCCAGCAGTCTTCTGGGCCCCTATGAACAGTAC. Translating it yields CASSLLGPYEQY. The whole CDR3 sequence reads CASSLLGPYEQYF.

As to this clone: Gene names and germline refer to mouse. The read falls 1 residue short of the CDR3 end, and the missing part is taken from the germline J gene. The chain carries TRBV20 and TRBJ2-1, with 7 bases matching TRBD2. The CDR3 runs 13 residues. The junction had 6 bases not matched to a gene; V was cut back by 6 bases and J by 4 bases. Germline lookup yields CDR1 GFQATS and CDR2 STVNSAI. The CDR3 bases that were read are TGTGGTGCCCTCTCTGGGGGATATGCTGAGCAGTTC. Its translation is CGALSGGYAEQF. The complete CDR3 reads CGALSGGYAEQFF.

In its sample, this clone is medium-sized. The germline and genes are mouse ones. The DNA ends 1 residue before the CDR3 does, and the rest of the CDR3 is filled in from the germline J gene. The gene calls are TRBV23 and TRBJ2-4. Germline assignment: CDR1 KGHTA and CDR2 FQNQQP. The CDR3 is made up of 11 amino acids. The CDR3 DNA, read in part, is TGCTCCAGCAGTCGGGGGAACACCTTGTAC. It specifies CSSSRGNTLY. The complete CDR3 reads CSSSRGNTLYF.

On this clone: The limits of the CDR3 on the DNA are not certain, so only TCRdb's listed CDR3 is given. Gene names and germline match the mouse. This CDR3 is CSSSQWGQGANAEQFF. The V gene is TRBV23, the J gene TRBJ2-1; the D call of TRBD1 is as the table states it, not checked on the DNA. The CDR3 length is 16 residues, termini included. The germline V gene has CDR1 KGHTA and CDR2 FQNQQP.

A word on this clone: The gene names given are mouse names. Read coverage stops 1 residue before the CDR3 terminus; the germline J gene supplies the remainder. This chain connects TRBV26 to TRBJ1-1; D might be TRBD1 (6 bases). Germline CDR1 is KGHPV and CDR2 is FQNQEV (reference sequence). The CDR3 covers 13 residues. The V end lost 5 bases, the J end lost 3 bases, and 10 bases lay between the germline ends. Partial CDR3 DNA: TGTGCCAGCAGTAGGGGGGCGGACACAGAAGTCTTC. It specifies CASSRGADTEVF. The complete CDR3 protein is CASSRGADTEVFF.

A word on this clone: Gene names follow the mouse nomenclature. The read ends 1 residue before the CDR3 terminus; that terminus is restored from the germline J gene. The chain couples TRBV3 to TRBJ2-7; 11 nucleotides match TRBD2. The CDR3 contains 15 residues. In germline, CDR1 is SNHLY, CDR2 FYNGKV (reference sequence). The ends lost 5 bases at V and 1 base at J; junction bases unmatched: 4. CDR3 DNA, as far as it was read: TGTGCCAGCAGCCCGGGACTGGGGGTGTCCTATGAACAGTAC. This translates into CASSPGLGVSYEQY. The full CDR3 protein reads CASSPGLGVSYEQYF.

Details on this clone: Mouse gene names apply. The CDR3 goes on 1 residue after the read ends, and that part is filled in from the germline J gene. This chain connects TRBV12-1 to TRBJ1-6; D gene ambiguous. TRBJ1-6 is an ORF for which the function is uncertain. Germline CDR1 reads SGHSN; CDR2 reads HYEKVE. The CDR3 loop spans 12 amino acids. V gave up 0 bases and J gave up 7 bases, with 3 bases separating them. CDR3 amino acids: CASSLGNSPLYF. The CDR3 DNA, read in part, is TGTGCCAGCTCTCTCGGGAATTCGCCCCTCTAC.

Comment on this clone: Mouse gene names apply. The CDR3 extends 1 residue past the end of the read, so its final part is completed from the germline J gene. This chain connects TRBV23 to TRBJ1-1. Germline V lookup: CDR1 KGHTA, CDR2 FQNQQP. The CDR3 has 12 amino acids. CDR3 sequence reads: CSSSQGGGKVFF. The CDR3 DNA, read in part, is TGCTCCAGCAGTCAAGGGGGGGGAAAAGTCTTC.

Notes on this clone: The gene symbols are mouse symbols. The observed sequence ends 1 residue before the CDR3 terminus, with the missing tail filled in from the germline J gene. The J gene is TRBJ1-1, the V gene TRBV15; 7 nucleotides agree with TRBD1. The CDR3 loop spans 13 amino acids. Germline CDR1 and CDR2: SGHND and FRSKSL. V lost 5 bases to trimming and J lost 1 base; unmatched junction nucleotides: 1. Incomplete CDR3 DNA: TGTGCCAGCAGTCGACAGGGAAACACAGAAGTCTTC. Translation: CASSRQGNTEVF. The complete CDR3 sequence is CASSRQGNTEVFF.

Details on this clone: Mouse gene names apply. The CDR3 end is not reached by the read, which stops 1 residue before it; the germline J gene fills it in. The rearrangement uses TRBV12-2 and TRBJ1-4; D is undetermined. With 0 bases removed from V and 2 bases from J, the gap between germline ends came to 3 bases. CDR3 length equals 13 residues. From germline, CDR1 is SGHLS and CDR2 HYDKME. CDR3 DNA, as far as it was read: TGTGCCAGCTCTCTCGAGTCCAACGAAAGATTATTT. Translating it yields CASSLESNERLF. The entire CDR3 reads CASSLESNERLFF.

This clone showed up just a few times. Gene names are the mouse ones. With the read ending 1 residue before the CDR3 end, the germline J gene is used to fill in that end. The chain is built from TRBV21 and TRBJ1-1; 8 bases fit TRBD1. TRBV21 is an ORF, and what it does is uncertain. J lost 5 bases, V lost 2 bases, and 4 bases had no gene match. The CDR3 runs to 14 residues. The CDR3 sequence: CASSQDRDRTEVFF. The part of the CDR3 DNA that was read is TGTGCTAGCAGTCAAGACCGGGACAGGACAGAAGTCTTC.

This clone was seen a handful of times. Germline and genes here are mouse. The sequence runs out 1 residue before the end of the CDR3; the remainder is reconstructed from the germline J gene. The genes are TRBV26 and TRBJ2-7; TRBD2 aligns across 8 bases. V was clipped by 6 bases and J by 0 bases; unmatched bases: 4. The CDR3 runs 14 residues. Germline V gene data show CDR1 as KGHPV and CDR2 as FQNQEV (reference sequence). The sequenced part of the CDR3 DNA is TGTGCCAGCAGAGGACTGGGAAGCTCCTATGAACAGTAC. Its protein product is CASRGLGSSYEQY. The whole CDR3 sequence reads CASRGLGSSYEQYF.

Notes on this clone: Germline and genes: mouse. The sequenced fragment ends 1 residue before the CDR3 boundary, so the rest is inferred from the germline J gene. The chain is built from TRBV20 and TRBJ2-7; perhaps TRBD1 as D (6 bases). The germline V gene has CDR1 GFQATS and CDR2 STVNSAI. This CDR3 has 12 residues. Between the trimmed V and J ends, which lost 3 bases and 4 bases, there was a span of 10 bases. The CDR3 bases that were read are TGTGGTGCTAGTACAGGGAGGTATGAACAGTAC. Amino acid sequence: CGASTGRYEQY. The complete CDR3 reads CGASTGRYEQYF.

This clone was seen a few times. Gene labels here are mouse ones. The CDR3 extends 1 residue past the end of the read, so its final part is completed from the germline J gene. J is TRBJ1-2 and V is TRBV16; D is unresolved. Deletions cut 5 bases from V and 0 bases from J, with 7 bases between. CDR3 size: 13 residues. The germline gives CDR1 SGHSA, CDR2 FRNQAP. The CDR3 DNA, read in part, is TGTGCAAGCAGCCATACAGCAAACTCCGACTACACC. Translated: CASSHTANSDYT. The whole CDR3 is CASSHTANSDYTF.

This clone appeared a few times. Germline and genes here are mouse. The CDR3 end falls 1 residue outside the read, so it is completed with the germline J gene. J is TRBJ1-1 and V is TRBV3; 8 bases line up with TRBD1. The germline CDR1 and CDR2 sequences are SNHLY and FYNGKV (reference sequence). The CDR3 length is 15 residues. The junction had 3 bases not matched to a gene; V was cut back by 0 bases and J by 3 bases. Here the CDR3 reads CASSLAPRGHTEVFF. CDR3 DNA (partial): TGTGCCAGCAGCTTAGCGCCCAGGGGGCACACAGAAGTCTTC. Using reference TRBV3 and TRBJ1-1 for the parts outside the CDR3, the full variable domain is GPKVLQIPSHQIIDMGQMVTLNCDPVSNHLYFYWYKQILGQQMEFLVNFYNGKVMEKSKLFKDQFSVERPDGSYFTLKIQPTALEDSAVYFCASSLAPRGHTEVFFGKGTRLTVV.

This clone has only a few counts. Mouse gene names and germline throughout. The read ends 1 residue shy of where the CDR3 ends; the end is completed using the germline J gene. This sequence joins TRBV31 and TRBJ2-2, with D perhaps matching TRBD1 (5 bases). Germline V lookup: CDR1 GKSSPN, CDR2 SITVG. The CDR3 extends over 14 amino acids. V lost 1 base and J 3 bases, leaving 9 bases between the germline ends. The sequenced CDR3 bases are TGTGCCTGGAGTCAGGGGAGGGACACCGGGCAGCTCTAC. Its translation: CAWSQGRDTGQLY. The whole CDR3 is CAWSQGRDTGQLYF.

As for this clone: Gene names denote mouse genes. Coverage ceases 1 residue before the CDR3 finishes, and the germline J gene fills in the end. The chain uses TRBV13-1 and TRBJ2-4; TRBD1 agrees at 7 bases. The CDR3 has 16 residues. V shed 0 bases, J shed 0 bases, and the junction held 4 bases outside the gene matches. From germline, CDR1 is NSHNY and CDR2 SYGAGN. The CDR3 bases that were read are TGTGCCAGCAGTGATGCGTCCAGGGGGAGTCAAAACACCTTGTAC. Its protein product is CASSDASRGSQNTLY. The CDR3 in its entirety is CASSDASRGSQNTLYF.

Regarding this clone: All gene names here are mouse names. The read finishes 1 residue shy of the CDR3 end, and the germline J gene is used to complete it. The gene calls are TRBV12-1 and TRBJ2-4, with 8 positions matching TRBD2. Germline lookup yields CDR1 SGHSN and CDR2 HYEKVE. V shed 0 bases, J shed 3 bases, and the junction held 1 base outside the gene matches. The length of the CDR3 is 14 residues. CDR3 region: CASSLWGGQNTLYF. Partial CDR3 DNA: TGTGCCAGCTCTCTCTGGGGGGGGCAAAACACCTTGTAC. Using reference TRBV12-1 and TRBJ2-4 for the parts outside the CDR3, the full variable domain is DSGVVQSPRHIIKEKGGRSVLTCIPISGHSNVVWYQQTLGKELKFLIQHYEKVERDKGFLPSRFSVQQFDDYHSEMNMSALELEDSAMYFCASSLWGGQNTLYFGAGTRLSVL.